The T cell receptor (beta chain) under discussion was sequenced for a study of T cell changes during pregnancy in multiple sclerosis. V lost 4 bases and J 4 bases, leaving 10 bases between the germline ends. The germline V gene has CDR1 SNHLY and CDR2 FYNNEI. The CDR3 contains 14 residues. Method: immunoSEQ multiplex PCR; TCRdb's copy keeps in-frame clones and lacks some. The table records about 40,000 clones, about nine tenths of them present only once. The specimen was CD4+ T cells from peripheral blood mononuclear cells, collected before pregnancy. This TCR derives from a female donor with multiple sclerosis, enrolled in a pregnancy study. This sequence joins TRBV2 and TRBJ2-2; D is undetermined. Here the CDR3 reads CASSAIAVTGELFF. Written as DNA, the CDR3 is TGTGCCAGCAGTGCGATAGCAGTCACCGGGGAGCTGTTTTTT.